A single sample is the source of the 10 T cell receptor beta chains below, sequenced in a study of blood T cell repertoires in COVID-19. Only in-frame clones appear in the TCRdb table, and some are missing; sequencing was by immunoSEQ multiplex PCR. The sample yields about 180,000 clones, around 85% seen once. The source material was PBMCs or T cells enriched from blood (not recorded which). The receptor set was obtained from a man aged 35 to 55 who had recovered from COVID-19.

This clone occurred a few times. This chain uses TRBV9 with TRBJ1-1, with 8 bases identical to TRBD1. The germline V gene has CDR1 SGDLS and CDR2 YYNGEE. The length of the CDR3 is 17 residues. The junction had 14 bases not matched to a gene; V was cut back by 3 bases and J by 4 bases. The CDR3 region is CASSGSGQGRVGTEAFF. The CDR3 nucleotides read TGTGCCAGCAGCGGATCAGGACAGGGAAGGGTAGGCACTGAAGCTTTCTTT. Full variable domain (outside the CDR3, taken from reference TRBV9 and TRBJ1-1): DSGVTQTPKHLITATGQRVTLRCSPRSGDLSVYWYQQSLDQGLQFLIQYYNGEERAKGNILERFSAQQFPDLHSELNLSSLELGDSALYFCASSGSGQGRVGTEAFFGQGTRLTVV.

This clone has just a few counts. The J gene is TRBJ2-7, the V gene TRBV7-8; 9 bases are shared with TRBD1. CDR3 length: 14 amino acids. The V and J ends lost 3 bases and 6 bases, in that order; junction bases with no gene match: 6. Per germline, CDR1 SGHVS and CDR2 FQNEAQ. The CDR3 loop reads CASSLGQGQGEQYF. The CDR3 coding sequence is TGTGCCAGCAGCTTGGGACAGGGACAAGGCGAGCAGTACTTC.

Sample share makes this clone medium-sized. The gene calls are TRBV5-4 and TRBJ2-7, with 7 bases matching TRBD2. J gave up 2 bases and V 3 bases, and 14 bases lay outside the gene matches. Germline V gives CDR1 SGHNT, CDR2 YYREEE (reference sequence). The CDR3 consists of 17 residues. In DNA form, the CDR3 reads TGTGCCAGCAGCTCAGCCCAAGAGGAGCGGGGAGCCTACGAGCAGTACTTC. This codes for CASSSAQEERGAYEQYF.

The V gene is TRBV27, the J gene TRBJ1-5; D is perhaps TRBD1 (6 bases). Trimming stripped 3 bases from V and 9 bases from J, with 12 bases between. Germline V lookup: CDR1 MNHEY, CDR2 SMNVEV (reference sequence). The length of the CDR3 is 13 residues. CDR3: CASSLGGGGPQHF. The CDR3, as DNA: TGTGCCAGCAGTTTGGGAGGGGGAGGGCCCCAGCATTTT.

In regard to this clone: Other DNA sequences from this sample encode an identical CDR3 as well. The chain couples TRBV30 to TRBJ1-2; a weak D match, TRBD1 (5 bases). V lost 4 bases and J 8 bases, leaving 14 bases between the germline ends. This CDR3 has 12 amino acids. Germline V gives CDR1 GTSNPN, CDR2 SVGIG (reference sequence). CDR3 protein: CAWTPGGGGYTF. CDR3 DNA: TGTGCCTGGACCCCCGGGGGTGGCGGCTACACCTTC.

To note about this clone: The germline gene is not matched at one end of the junction; a read error may be the cause. The gene calls are TRBV28 and TRBJ2-4, with D maybe TRBD2 (7 bases). Germline lookup yields CDR1 MDHEN and CDR2 SYDVKM. There are 16 residues in the CDR3. CDR3 protein: CASSLGGRRLGDGVNF. CDR3 nucleotides: TGTGCCAGCAGCCTCGGGGGGCGGAGGCTAGGGGACGGTGTGAACTTC.

This clone appeared once. The chain employs TRBV19 and TRBJ1-5; 10 nucleotides line up with TRBD1. V shed 8 bases, J shed 4 bases, and the junction held 8 bases outside the gene matches. This CDR3 comprises 15 residues. Germline V CDR1 and CDR2: LNHDA, SQIVND (reference sequence). DNA for the CDR3: TGTGCCAGTGCATCGACAGGGGGCACAAATCAGCCCCAGCATTTT. It is translated as CASASTGGTNQPQHF.

This clone has just one count. The chain employs TRBV7-3 and TRBJ2-1; possibly TRBD2 for D (5 bases). The V and J ends lost 2 bases and 6 bases respectively, with 5 bases between them. Looked up from germline, CDR1 is SGHTA and CDR2 is FQGTGA. This CDR3 region has 12 residues. This CDR3 is CASSLEGNEQFF. CDR3 DNA: TGTGCCAGCAGCTTAGAGGGCAATGAGCAGTTCTTC. The full variable domain, in which reference TRBV7-3 and TRBJ2-1 provide the parts outside the CDR3, is GAGVSQTPSNKVTEKGKYVELRCDPISGHTALYWYRQSLGQGPEFLIYFQGTGAADDSGLPNDRFFAVRPEGSVSTLKIQRTERGDSAVYLCASSLEGNEQFFGPGTRLTVL.

The chain recombines TRBV28 with TRBJ1-1; D gene uncertain. The germline V gene encodes CDR1 MDHEN and CDR2 SYDVKM. This CDR3 is built from 13 residues. V gave up 5 bases and J gave up 3 bases, with 10 bases separating them. CDR3 amino acids: CASSQSVYTEAFF. The CDR3 DNA reads TGTGCCAGCAGTCAATCGGTGTACACTGAAGCTTTCTTT.

The V call is TRBV30, the J call TRBJ2-3, with 9 nucleotides matching TRBD1. CDR1 is GTSNPN and CDR2 is SVGIG in the germline V gene (reference sequence). This CDR3 is 15 amino acids long. V lost 1 base and J lost 3; bases outside the gene matches: 5. The CDR3 sequence is CAWSETGGATDTQYF. The CDR3 region has the DNA TGTGCCTGGAGTGAAACAGGGGGCGCGACAGATACGCAGTATTTT.